This T cell receptor (beta chain) was sequenced during a study of early T cells in non-severe SARS-CoV-2 infection. Whole-study findings and limits: Database matching using VDJdb favored anti-spike CD8 responses, with private and CD4 specificities left missing.

This clonotype was counted ten times or more. Its specificity is unknown. Trimming removed 4 bases from V and 3 bases from J, with 13 bases in between. Germline-derived CDR1 and CDR2 are SQVTM and ANQGSEA. This CDR3 contains 13 residues. Each cDNA molecule carried a unique molecular identifier. Each CDR3 protein gets one entry after TCRdb re-called the 5' RACE reads with MiXCR. This sample carries fewer than 65,000 distinct CDR3 sequences, roughly 9.3% of them seen once, and the ten largest clones take under 15%. V usage is TRBV29-1 and J usage is TRBJ2-7, with D possibly TRBD2 on 5 matching bases. Sequenced sample: whole blood. The TCR was taken from an adult who was a healthcare worker with PCR-confirmed SARS-CoV-2 infection or an uninfected control (not recorded which). The chain's CDR3 is CSVGGVAGYEQYF. The CDR3 bases are TGCAGCGTTGGTGGGGTGGCGGGCTACGAGCAGTACTTC.